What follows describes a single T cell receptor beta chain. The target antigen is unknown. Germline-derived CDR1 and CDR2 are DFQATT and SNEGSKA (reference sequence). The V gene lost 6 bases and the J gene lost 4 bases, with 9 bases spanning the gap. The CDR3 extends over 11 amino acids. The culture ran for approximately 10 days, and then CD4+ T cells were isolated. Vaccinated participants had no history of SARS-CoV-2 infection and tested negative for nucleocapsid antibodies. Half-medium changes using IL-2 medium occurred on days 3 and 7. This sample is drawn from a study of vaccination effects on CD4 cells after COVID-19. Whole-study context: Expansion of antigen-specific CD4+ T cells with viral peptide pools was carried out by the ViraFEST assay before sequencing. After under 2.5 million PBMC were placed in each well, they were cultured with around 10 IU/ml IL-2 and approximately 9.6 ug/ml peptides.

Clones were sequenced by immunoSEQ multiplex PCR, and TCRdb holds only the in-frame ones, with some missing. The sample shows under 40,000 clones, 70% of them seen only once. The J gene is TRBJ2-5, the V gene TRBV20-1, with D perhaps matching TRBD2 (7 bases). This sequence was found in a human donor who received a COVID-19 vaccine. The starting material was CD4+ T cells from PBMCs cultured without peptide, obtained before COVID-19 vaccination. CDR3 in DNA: TGCAGTGCGCGGGGGCTAGAGACCCAGTACTTC. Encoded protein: CSARGLETQYF.